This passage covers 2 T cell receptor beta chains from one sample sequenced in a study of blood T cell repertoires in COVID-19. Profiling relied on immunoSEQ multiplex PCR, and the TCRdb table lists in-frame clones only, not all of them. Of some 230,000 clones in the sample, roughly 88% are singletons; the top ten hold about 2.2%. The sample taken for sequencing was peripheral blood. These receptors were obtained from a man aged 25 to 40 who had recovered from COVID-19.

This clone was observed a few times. The CDR3, as DNA: TGTGCCAGCAGCTCAGCCGGATACCCTAGTGATGGCTACACCTTC. Translating it yields CASSSAGYPSDGYTF. The chain carries TRBV11-2 and TRBJ1-2; no firm D call. CDR3 length: 15 amino acids. Germline lookup yields CDR1 SGHAT and CDR2 FQNNGV. V lost 4 bases and J 6 bases, leaving 18 bases between the germline ends. Full variable domain (remainder filled in from reference TRBV11-2 and TRBJ1-2): EAGVAQSPRYKIIEKRQSVAFWCNPISGHATLYWYQQILGQGPKLLIQFQNNGVVDDSQLPKDRFSAERLKGVDSTLKIQPAKLEDSAVYLCASSSAGYPSDGYTFGSGTRLTVV.

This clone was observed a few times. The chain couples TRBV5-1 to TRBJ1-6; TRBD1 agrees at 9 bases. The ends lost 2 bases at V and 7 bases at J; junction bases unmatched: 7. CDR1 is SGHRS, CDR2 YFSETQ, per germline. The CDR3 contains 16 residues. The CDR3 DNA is TGCGCCAGCAGCTTAGGAACAGGGGGCCCCAATTCACCCCTCCACTTT. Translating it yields CASSLGTGGPNSPLHF. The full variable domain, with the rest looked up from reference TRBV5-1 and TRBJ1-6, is KAGVTQTPRYLIKTRGQQVTLSCSPISGHRSVSWYQQTPGQGLQFLFEYFSETQRNKGNFPGRFSGRQFSNSRSEMNVSTLELGDSALYLCASSLGTGGPNSPLHFGNGTRLTVT.